This TCR beta chain emerged from a study of blood T cell repertoires in COVID-19. In the study overall: Donors in the United States, Italy and Spain gave samples during acute or convalescent COVID-19. From T cells, B-cell-depleted T cells, or PBMCs came the material, which was cDNA or gDNA.

Per the original methods: Cell counts per sample came from amplifying reference gene primers. Profiled with immunoSEQ multiplex PCR; TCRdb holds only in-frame clones, not every one. The DNA was the basis for D and trimming; V, J and clone size are from that table. Found here are over 400,000 clones, roughly 88% of them singletons; the top ten hold approximately 2.9%. Germline CDR1 reads LGHNT; CDR2 reads FRNRAP. The CDR3 loop spans 15 amino acids. V dropped 1 base and J dropped 1 base, with 7 bases sitting between them. V gene TRBV12-5 combines with J gene TRBJ2-2; maybe TRBD2 (5 bases). The receptor was isolated from a human donor in a cohort sampled during active COVID-19. Sequenced sample: peripheral blood. The CDR3 here is CASGLGTGNTGELFF. Written as DNA, the CDR3 is TGTGCTAGTGGTTTGGGGACTGGGAACACCGGGGAGCTGTTTTTT.